This TCR beta chain comes out of a study of CD8+ T cells in alopecia areata (dated by TCRdb to the late 2010s). The study in broad terms: Treated patients were enrolled in an open-label pilot trial of oral tofacitinib, 5 to 10 mg twice daily, for moderate-to-severe alopecia areata. Patients received tofacitinib for 6 to 18 months and were then followed off drug for 6 months to check for delayed response and recurrence. Disease severity in treated patients was measured with the SALT score, which quantifies the percentage of affected scalp surface area. To study T cell clonal expansion in alopecia areata, the researchers applied high-throughput TCRbeta sequencing to both the C3H/HeJ mouse model and human patients. Human TCRbeta sequencing covered scalp tissue and sorted CD4+ and CD8+ peripheral blood T cells from patchy and totalis/universalis alopecia areata patients and healthy controls. Biopsies were taken from tofacitinib-treated patients at baseline and again at 4 and 24 weeks into treatment, and several of those patients also had a later scalp biopsy. Scalp clonality was compared across normal scalp (n=4), patchy alopecia areata scalp (n=8), and alopecia totalis/universalis scalp (n=8). RNA was extracted with the PAXgene miRNA kit for fixed scalp, the miRNeasy kit for PBMCs, and the RNeasy kit for mouse skin. immunoSEQ multiplex PCR using 35 Vbeta forward primers and 13 Jbeta reverse primers was used to amplify TCRbeta CDR3 regions.

This specimen's time point label, interpreted: about 25 weeks on oral tofacitinib. Per the publication, the treatment or condition label means: oral pan-JAK inhibitor, 5-10 mg twice daily. From alopecia areata patients, peripheral blood was collected along with lesional scalp punch biopsies. After PBMCs were isolated by density centrifugation and stained for CD3, CD4 and CD8, a FACSAria was used to sort CD4+ and CD8+ T cells. This clone was detected a few times. The specificity of this receptor is unknown. No quality values exist for individual bases; no much larger clone is one base distant. The germline V end is reduced by 7 bases and the J end by 8 bases; junction bases left unmatched: 11. CDR1 is given as MDHEN and CDR2 as SYDVKM, both from the germline V gene. The CDR3 runs 15 amino acids, cysteine and phenylalanine included. Of all the DNA, just the CDR3 is kept, 45 bases in frame from base 1.

The library was generated by the immunoSEQ multiplex PCR assay. To provide template for TCR sequencing, every sample had RNA extracted and reverse transcribed into cDNA. SuperScript III was used for first-strand cDNA synthesis, primed with a 2:1 mix of oligo-dT and random hexamers. A synthetic immune receptor repertoire was used to gauge amplification bias, and whatever bias remained was removed computationally. Under the source paper's analysis protocol: Raw reads were preprocessed for error removal, and CDR3 was defined according to IMGT conventions as running from the conserved cysteine to phenylalanine. To get clonality, Shannon entropy was normalized by log2 of the number of productive unique TCRs and the result was subtracted from 1. Scalp TCRbeta sequences were cross-referenced with sorted blood CD4 and CD8 repertoires so that the CD4 or CD8 identity of scalp clones could be inferred. TCRdb carries this immuneACCESS record with in-frame sequences only. Its versions omit some clonotypes, under half of them owing to an unresolved V gene in the studies checked, with the rest unexplained. V, J and clone size were drawn from that table, and D and trimming were deduced from the DNA. The sample has 270,000 or so clones on record, 55% to 70% of them singletons. 1.8% of the sample is in the top ten clones.

Study-level results and caveats: Resident alphabeta T cells in normal human skin are also sequenced, complicating scalp TCR repertoire analysis, unlike mouse skin dominated by gammadelta T cells. Shared TCR sequences between patients were less evident than in mice, which may be partly attributable to HLA diversity in the patient population. Compared with normal scalp, lesional scalp had higher clonality and more expanded CD8+ clones, particularly in alopecia totalis/universalis, a pattern that suggests antigenic drive. Because the treated cohort was small and had only one nonresponder, larger studies are needed to examine links between baseline CD8+ expansion and response. Tofacitinib significantly decreased scalp clonality and the number of expanded CD8+ clones among the top 100 scalp clones. Many expanded lesional clones persisted in scalp and blood during tofacitinib treatment, which may partly explain relapse after stopping treatment.

The TCR originated in a human donor with alopecia areata. This chain joins TRBV28 to TRBJ1-4; 9 junctional bases match TRBD1. The sample was CD4+ T cells sorted from blood, taken at week 24, from a patient treated with tofacitinib. The CDR3 in this case is CASNLRGTGREKLFF. The bases read TGTGCCAGCAACCTTAGGGGGACAGGGCGAGAAAAACTGTTTTTT.